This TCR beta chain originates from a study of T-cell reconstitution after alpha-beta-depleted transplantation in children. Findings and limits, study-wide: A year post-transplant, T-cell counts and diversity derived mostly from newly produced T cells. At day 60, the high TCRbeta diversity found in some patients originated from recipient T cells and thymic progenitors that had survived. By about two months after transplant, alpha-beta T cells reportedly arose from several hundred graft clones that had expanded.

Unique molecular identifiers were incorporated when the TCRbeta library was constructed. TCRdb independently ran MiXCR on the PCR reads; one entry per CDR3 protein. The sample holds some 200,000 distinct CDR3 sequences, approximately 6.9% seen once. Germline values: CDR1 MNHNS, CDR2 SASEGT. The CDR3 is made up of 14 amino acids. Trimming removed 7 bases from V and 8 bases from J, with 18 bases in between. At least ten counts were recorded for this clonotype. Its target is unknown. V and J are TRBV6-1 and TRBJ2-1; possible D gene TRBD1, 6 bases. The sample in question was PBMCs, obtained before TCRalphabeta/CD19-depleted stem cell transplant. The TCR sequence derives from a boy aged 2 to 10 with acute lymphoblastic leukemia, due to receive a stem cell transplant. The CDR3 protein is CASTFAGTRHEQFF. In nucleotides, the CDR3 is TGTGCCAGCACCTTCGCTGGGACAAGGCATGAGCAGTTCTTC.